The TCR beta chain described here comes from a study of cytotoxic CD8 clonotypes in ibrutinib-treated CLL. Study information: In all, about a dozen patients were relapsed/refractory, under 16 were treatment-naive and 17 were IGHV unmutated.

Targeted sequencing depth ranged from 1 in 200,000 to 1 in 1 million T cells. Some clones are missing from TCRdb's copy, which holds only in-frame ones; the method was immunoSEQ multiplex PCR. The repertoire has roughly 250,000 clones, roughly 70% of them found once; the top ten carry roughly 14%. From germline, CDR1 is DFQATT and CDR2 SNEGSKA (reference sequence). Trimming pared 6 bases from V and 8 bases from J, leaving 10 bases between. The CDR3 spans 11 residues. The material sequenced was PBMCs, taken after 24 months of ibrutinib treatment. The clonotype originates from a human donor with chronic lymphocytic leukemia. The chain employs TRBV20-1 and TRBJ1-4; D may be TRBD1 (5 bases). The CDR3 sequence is CSAIWGEKLFF. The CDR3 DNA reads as TGCAGTGCAATCTGGGGGGAAAAACTGTTTTTT.